This record covers a single T cell receptor (beta chain). These data belong to a study of control samples from healthy donors and cancer patients. CDR1 and CDR2 from the germline V gene are LGHNA and YNFKEQ. Trimming pared 0 bases from V and 0 bases from J, leaving 14 bases between. The CDR3 totals 17 residues. Assay: immunoSEQ multiplex PCR; the TCRdb copy retains only in-frame clones and omits some. This sample has approximately 190,000 clones, with about nine tenths found just once. The TCR originated in a man younger than 45 in good health. This chain joins TRBV4-2 and TRBJ1-2; D is possibly TRBD1 (5 bases). Sequences were obtained from blood. The CDR3 nucleotides read TGTGCCAGCAGCCAAGATGTCGGGGGTACTACTAACTATGGCTACACCTTC. Its protein product is CASSQDVGGTTNYGYTF.